Listed below are T cell receptor beta chains from one sample, sequenced in a study of low-dose radiotherapy and immunotherapy resistance in tumors. MiXCR, run by TCRdb on the reads, gives a single entry per CDR3 protein. The sample contains tens of thousands of distinct CDR3 sequences, roughly 12% of which appear only once. This specimen consisted of PBMCs, obtained before treatment. The origin of the receptors is a female donor with ovarian cancer. The CDR3 runs from the conserved cysteine through the conserved F or W. A D gene is named only where the DNA matches it firmly. Some rows mark clone size as missing; the rest say once, few, many or name a class of expanded clone.

v_gene,j_gene,d_gene,abundance,CDR3aa,CDR3nt
TRBV29-1,TRBJ1-1,TRBD1,many,CSVEAGFGSDRGLSVVF,TGCAGCGTTGAGGCTGGTTTCGGTTCTGACAGGGGCCTTTCGGTTGTCTTT
TRBV3-1,TRBJ2-1,TRBD1,many,CASRGTGGSYNEQFF,TGTGCCAGCAGGGGGACAGGAGGCTCCTACAATGAGCAGTTCTTC
TRBV6-1,TRBJ1-5,NA,NA,CASSAPALNQPQHF,TGTGCCAGCAGTGCCCCGGCCCTAAATCAGCCCCAGCATTTT
TRBV10-3,TRBJ2-5,TRBD2,many,CAISAGLAGGQETQYF,TGTGCCATCAGTGCCGGACTAGCGGGGGGACAAGAGACCCAGTACTTC
TRBV4-1,TRBJ1-2,NA,many,CASSQDTQGYGYTF,TGCGCCAGCAGCCAAGATACACAGGGCTATGGCTACACCTTC
TRBV12-3/TRBV12-4,TRBJ2-2,TRBD2,many,CASSGGGAGGELFF,TGTGCCAGCAGTGGCGGGGGGGCTGGCGGGGAGCTGTTTTTT
TRBV6-2/TRBV6-3,TRBJ2-2,TRBD2,many,CASSQTMGGNDGELFF,TGTGCCAGCAGTCAGACGATGGGGGGGAATGACGGGGAGCTGTTTTTT
TRBV20-1,TRBJ2-1,TRBD2,many,CSAKVLAGYNEQFF,TGCAGTGCTAAGGTCCTAGCGGGATACAATGAGCAGTTCTTC
TRBV28,TRBJ2-1,TRBD2,many,CASSSTGTSYNEQFF,TGTGCCAGCAGTTCCACGGGGACTAGCTACAATGAGCAGTTCTTC
TRBV21-1,TRBJ2-7,NA,many,CASRTDSFYEQYF,TGTGCCAGCAGGACGGACAGTTTCTACGAGCAGTACTTC
TRBV10-3,TRBJ2-1,TRBD2,many,CAISGLAGEYNEQFF,TGTGCCATCAGTGGACTAGCGGGAGAGTACAATGAGCAGTTCTTC
TRBV10-3,TRBJ2-3,TRBD1,many,CAIRRTGTPDTQYF,TGTGCCATCAGGAGGACAGGTACGCCAGATACGCAGTATTTT
TRBV6-1,TRBJ2-7,NA,many,CASSEAYLYEQYF,TGTGCCAGCAGTGAAGCCTATCTCTACGAGCAGTACTTC
TRBV27,TRBJ2-1,NA,many,CASSLSLNNEQFF,TGTGCCAGCAGTTTATCGTTGAACAATGAGCAGTTCTTC
TRBV5-1,TRBJ2-3,NA,many,CASSRRPDTDTQYF,TGCGCCAGCAGCAGGCGACCTGACACAGATACGCAGTATTTT
TRBV6-4,TRBJ2-2,NA,NA,CASMNTGTGELFF,TGTGCCAGCATGAACACAGGAACCGGGGAGCTGTTTTTT
TRBV2,TRBJ1-6,NA,few,CASSWGLGSPLHF,TGTGCCAGCAGTTGGGGGTTAGGATCACCCCTCCACTTT
TRBV7-3,TRBJ1-1,NA,many,CASSPRGENTEAFF,TGTGCCAGCAGCCCCAGGGGAGAGAACACTGAAGCTTTCTTT
TRBV27,TRBJ2-3,TRBD1,few,CASSKTTGTDTQYF,TGTGCCAGCAGCAAGACGACAGGGACAGATACGCAGTATTTT
TRBV30,TRBJ2-1,NA,many,CAWREKRAYNEQFF,TGTGCCTGGAGGGAAAAACGGGCCTACAATGAGCAGTTCTTC
TRBV2,TRBJ2-3,TRBD2,many,CASSDLGLAGGPTDTQYF,TGTGCCAGCAGTGATCTTGGCCTAGCGGGGGGGCCTACAGATACGCAGTATTTT